This T cell receptor beta chain was recovered during a study of OX40 agonist ivuxolimab in advanced cancers. In germline, CDR1 is MNHEY, CDR2 SVGAGI. This CDR3 region has 15 residues. V was clipped by 6 bases and J by 0 bases, with 13 bases between them. Produced via immunoSEQ multiplex PCR; TCRdb's table is partial and in-frame only. The top ten clones hold about 0.27% of a sample with 95,000 to 100,000 clones, around 92% of them seen once. The TCR was taken from an adult with an advanced solid tumor such as melanoma, head and neck, liver or kidney cancer. The starting material was CD4+ or CD8+ T cells sorted from blood, obtained in a trial of the OX40 agonist ivuxolimab. The genes are TRBV6-5 and TRBJ2-3; D is possibly TRBD1 (5 bases). In nucleotides, the CDR3 is TGTGCCAGCAGCGAAACAGGTGATAGCACAGATACGCAGTATTTT. Protein sequence: CASSETGDSTDTQYF.